This TCR beta chain is from a study of shared clonotypes between healthy human individuals. Study-level points and caveats: Generation probabilities of non-shared clonotypes were lower (relative to those shared by all four donors).

Notes on this clone: Its antigen is unknown.

This CDR3 has 14 amino acids. CDR1 and CDR2 from the germline V gene are SNHLY and FYNNEI. The V end lost 9 bases, the J end lost 4 bases, and 18 bases lay between the germline ends. The repertoire was sequenced with immunoSEQ multiplex PCR; TCRdb's copy has only in-frame clones and lacks some. Among approximately 2,000,000 clones listed, 80% to 95% were seen once. Naive CD8 cells were CD45RO-negative, positively selected for CCR7, excluding terminally differentiated effector memory CD45RA+ cells. Sequencing was carried out using naive CD8+ T cells from PBMCs. The TCR originated in a man aged 18 to 35 in good health. Some clones in this sample may be carry-over from other donors' samples. This chain links TRBV2 with TRBJ2-5, with a tentative D call TRBD2 (6 bases). In DNA, the CDR3 is TGTGCCAGGGAAACAGGTCGGGGAGGAGAGACCCAGTACTTC. Translating gives CARETGRGGETQYF.